The 26 T cell receptor beta chains below were found in one sample sequenced in a study of blood T cell repertoires in COVID-19. Sequencing was performed with immunoSEQ multiplex PCR; in TCRdb, only in-frame clones are kept and a portion is missing. The profile shows hundreds of thousands of clones, 85% to 90% of them singletons. Sequenced sample: peripheral blood. The receptors derive from a woman in her thirties with acute or convalescent COVID-19.

The V call is TRBV6-2 or TRBV6-3, the J call TRBJ2-1; 15 positions agree with TRBD2. The V segment lost 5 bases and the J segment 4 bases; nucleotides outside the gene matches: 15. The CDR3 is made up of 20 amino acids. The germline V gene encodes CDR1 MNHEY and CDR2 SVGEGT. CDR3 DNA sequence: TGTGCCAGCAGTAGCCCCGGGACTAGCGGGGGGCCGAATCTGTACAATGAGCAGTTCTTC. Its protein is CASSSPGTSGGPNLYNEQFF.

The J gene is TRBJ2-3, the V gene TRBV9; D call uncertain. The germline CDR1 and CDR2 sequences are SGDLS and YYNGEE. The V end was cut by 1 base, the J end by 6 bases, with 9 bases between. There are 13 residues in the CDR3. The CDR3 reads CASSVSSADTQYF. The CDR3 coding sequence is TGTGCCAGCAGCGTATCCAGCGCGGATACGCAGTATTTT. Full variable domain (rest looked up from reference TRBV9 and TRBJ2-3): DSGVTQTPKHLITATGQRVTLRCSPRSGDLSVYWYQQSLDQGLQFLIQYYNGEERAKGNILERFSAQQFPDLHSELNLSSLELGDSALYFCASSVSSADTQYFGPGTRLTVL.

The chain is built from TRBV3-1 (or the pseudogene TRBV3-2) and TRBJ1-4; a possible D gene is TRBD1 (6 bases). From germline, CDR1 is LGHDT and CDR2 YNNKEL (reference sequence). Deletions cut 5 bases from V and 5 bases from J, with 18 bases between. This CDR3 has 16 amino acids. The CDR3: CASSIRHRELNEKLFF. DNA for the CDR3: TGTGCCAGCAGCATCCGGCACAGGGAGTTAAATGAAAAACTGTTTTTT.

The CDR3: CASSPSGGGSRETQYF. The CDR3 bases are TGTGCCAGCAGCCCGAGCGGGGGGGGGTCCCGGGAGACCCAGTACTTC. The chain is built from TRBV7-2 and TRBJ2-5, with 10 bases identical to TRBD2. With 5 bases clipped from V and 5 bases from J, the junction kept 11 bases outside the gene matches. Germline CDR1 and CDR2: SGHTA and FQGNSA. This CDR3 comprises 16 residues.

CDR3 DNA sequence: TGTGCCAGCAGCCAACACCATTCTAGCGGGGGAGGTCCAGATACGCAGTATTTT. Translated, it gives CASSQHHSSGGGPDTQYF. The chain uses TRBV4-2 and TRBJ2-3, with 10 nucleotides matching TRBD2. Trimming at V came to 2 bases and at J to 4 bases, leaving 12 bases not matched to a gene. This CDR3 has 18 residues. The germline gives CDR1 LGHNA, CDR2 YNFKEQ.

This rearrangement joins TRBV5-6 to TRBJ1-6; the match to TRBD1 covers 9 bases. CDR1 and CDR2 (germline): SGHDT, YYEEEE. The ends lost 4 bases at V and 7 bases at J; junction bases unmatched: 12. There are 17 residues in the CDR3. CDR3 bases: TGTGCCAGCAGCGGAGGACACGGACAGGGGCGAAATTCACCCCTCCACTTT. It translates to CASSGGHGQGRNSPLHF. Combining the CDR3 with reference TRBV5-6 and TRBJ1-6 gives the whole variable domain DAGVTQSPTHLIKTRGQQVTLRCSPKSGHDTVSWYQQALGQGPQFIFQYYEEEERQRGNFPDRFSGHQFPNYSSELNVNALLLGDSALYLCASSGGHGQGRNSPLHFGNGTRLTVT.

This chain uses TRBV7-9 with TRBJ1-6; TRBD1 is a possible D gene (5 bases). This CDR3 contains 15 residues. With 5 bases removed from V and 10 bases from J, the gap between germline ends came to 18 bases. CDR1 is SEHNR, CDR2 FQNEAQ, per germline (reference sequence). The CDR3 region is CASSQRAARGSPLHF. CDR3 DNA: TGTGCCAGCAGCCAGCGGGCCGCTAGGGGATCACCCCTCCACTTT.

The chain links TRBV5-6 to TRBJ1-2; a weak D match, TRBD1 (5 bases). The V end was cut by 0 bases, the J end by 4 bases, with 13 bases between. The CDR3 is 15 amino acids. Looked up from germline, CDR1 is SGHDT and CDR2 is YYEEEE. CDR3 amino acids: CASSLGGERGYGYTF. The CDR3 DNA follows: TGTGCCAGCAGCTTGGGGGGCGAGCGTGGCTATGGCTACACCTTC.

The chain combines TRBV6-1 with TRBJ2-5; the D gene is possibly TRBD1 (5 bases). Germline CDR1 reads MNHNS; CDR2 reads SASEGT. V dropped 4 bases and J dropped 5 bases, with 23 bases sitting between them. This CDR3 comprises 17 residues. CDR3 loop: CASSALGWQGIRETQYF. In DNA form, the CDR3 reads TGTGCCAGCAGTGCCTTAGGGTGGCAGGGTATACGGGAGACCCAGTACTTC.

The chain couples TRBV7-6 to TRBJ2-2, with 11 positions matching TRBD2. Per germline, CDR1 SGHVS and CDR2 FNYEAQ. The CDR3 extends over 16 amino acids. Losses at the gene ends were 5 bases for V and 4 bases for J; bases not matched to a gene: 6. The CDR3 DNA reads TGTGCCAGCAGCCCCCGACTAGCGGGGAGCACCGGGGAGCTGTTTTTT. Protein sequence: CASSPRLAGSTGELFF.

The V gene is TRBV6-1, the J gene TRBJ1-6, with D maybe TRBD1 (5 bases). Trimming pared 2 bases from V and 10 bases from J, leaving 21 bases between. The germline V gene encodes CDR1 MNHNS and CDR2 SASEGT. The CDR3 sequence is 17 residues long. The CDR3 region has the DNA TGTGCCAGCAGTGAACCTTTAGGTACGACATCAGGGTCACCCCTCCACTTT. It is translated as CASSEPLGTTSGSPLHF.

The chain is built from TRBV25-1 and TRBJ2-7; a weak D match, TRBD1 (5 bases). The germline gives CDR1 MGHDK, CDR2 SYGVNS. Trimming took 5 bases from V and 3 from J, leaving 5 bases between them. The length of the CDR3 is 11 residues. The CDR3 loop reads CASSRGYEQYF. The CDR3 region has the DNA TGTGCCAGCAGTAGGGGCTACGAGCAGTACTTC.

This clone has a handful of counts. The chain joins TRBV18 to TRBJ1-4; 7 nucleotides align to TRBD1. This CDR3 has 15 amino acids. V was clipped by 3 bases and J by 6 bases; unmatched bases: 7. CDR1 and CDR2 (germline): KGHSH, LQKENI. The CDR3: CASSPSLTGYEKLFF. In DNA, the CDR3 is TGTGCCAGCTCACCCTCCTTGACAGGGTATGAAAAACTGTTTTTT.

V and J are TRBV27 and TRBJ1-2, with TRBD1 identical over 8 bases. The CDR3 has 14 residues. Germline V gene lookup returns CDR1 MNHEY and CDR2 SMNVEV (reference sequence). J lost 7 bases, V lost 6 bases, and 10 bases had no gene match. CDR3 coding DNA: TGTGCCAGCAGCCCAGGGCAGGGGGCGTTTGGCTACACCTTC. Residues: CASSPGQGAFGYTF.

The chain uses TRBV5-1 and TRBJ1-3; D perhaps matches TRBD1 (5 bases). This CDR3 spans 14 amino acids. Trimming shortened V by 2 bases and J by 2 bases, and 8 bases separated the two germline ends. Germline-derived CDR1 and CDR2 are SGHRS and YFSETQ. CDR3 sequence reads: CASSLGAAGNTIYF. CDR3 bases: TGCGCCAGCAGCTTAGGGGCCGCTGGAAACACCATATATTTT.

The CDR3 here is CASSRGQILSYEQYF. CDR3 bases: TGTGCCAGCAGCCGAGGACAGATACTCTCCTACGAGCAGTACTTC. The chain employs TRBV6-5 and TRBJ2-7; D is perhaps TRBD1 (6 bases). In germline, CDR1 is MNHEY, CDR2 SVGAGI. This CDR3 is built from 15 residues. Deletions cut 6 bases from V and 0 bases from J, with 15 bases between.

This rearrangement joins TRBV29-1 to TRBJ2-1; D gene unclear. CDR1 and CDR2 from the germline V gene are SQVTM and ANQGSEA. CDR3 size: 16 residues. V lost 4 bases and J 0 bases, leaving 16 bases between the germline ends. Here the CDR3 DNA reads TGCAGCGTTGGGAGTCAGACGATGAGCTCCTACAATGAGCAGTTCTTC. It encodes CSVGSQTMSSYNEQFF.

This clone showed up just once. The V gene is TRBV5-1, the J gene TRBJ2-7, with TRBD2 as a possible D gene (6 bases). The CDR3 is 13 amino acids. CDR1 and CDR2 (germline): SGHRS, YFSETQ. The ends were cut back, 4 bases at V and 6 bases at J, with 14 bases in the middle. The CDR3 protein is CASSRMRGIEQYF. In DNA form, the CDR3 reads TGCGCCAGCAGCAGGATGCGGGGAATCGAGCAGTACTTC.

V is TRBV6-6 and J is TRBJ1-3; 7 nucleotides match TRBD1. The junction had 8 bases not matched to a gene; V was cut back by 6 bases and J by 0 bases. The length of the CDR3 is 16 residues. Looked up from germline, CDR1 is MNHNY and CDR2 is SVGAGI (reference sequence). The chain's CDR3 is CASREQGMISGNTIYF. The CDR3 DNA reads TGTGCCAGCAGGGAACAGGGGATGATCTCTGGAAACACCATATATTTT.

This chain connects TRBV5-4 to TRBJ2-5; 8 nucleotides align to TRBD2. The germline gives CDR1 SGHNT, CDR2 YYREEE (reference sequence). The CDR3 has 13 residues. With 4 bases clipped from V and 5 bases from J, the junction kept 4 bases outside the gene matches. CDR3 in amino acids: CASSRWTSETQYF. As DNA, the CDR3 is TGTGCCAGCAGCCGCTGGACTAGCGAGACCCAGTACTTC.

The V gene is TRBV3-1 (or the pseudogene TRBV3-2), the J gene TRBJ1-1; possibly TRBD1 for D (5 bases). V was shortened by 4 bases and J by 2 bases, with 11 bases between the two germline ends. The CDR3 is 14 residues long. Germline CDR1 reads LGHDT; CDR2 reads YNNKEL (reference sequence). The CDR3 sequence is CASSPQGINTEAFF. The CDR3 region has the DNA TGTGCCAGCAGCCCGCAGGGTATAAACACTGAAGCTTTCTTT.

This chain connects TRBV24-1 to TRBJ1-5; maybe TRBD1 (5 bases). The V gene's germline CDR1 is KGHDR and CDR2 SFDVKD. The CDR3 extends over 15 amino acids. The CDR3 DNA sequence: TGTGATTTTTCCCTCAAAAGACGGGGGAATCAGCCCCAGCATTTT. Translating gives CDFSLKRRGNQPQHF.

This chain's CDR3 is CASSLGRGQVETQYF. Written as DNA, the CDR3 is TGTGCCAGCAGCTTAGGTAGAGGGCAGGTAGAGACCCAGTACTTC. The chain couples TRBV13 to TRBJ2-5; the D gene is possibly TRBD2 (5 bases). This CDR3 is built from 15 residues. Germline assignment: CDR1 PRHDT and CDR2 FYEKMQ (reference sequence). The V and J ends lost 0 bases and 4 bases respectively, with 12 bases between them. Supplemented by reference TRBV13 and TRBJ2-5, the full variable domain reads AAGVIQSPRHLIKEKRETATLKCYPIPRHDTVYWYQQGPGQDPQFLISFYEKMQSDKGSIPDRFSAQQFSDYHSELNMSSLELGDSALYFCASSLGRGQVETQYFGPGTRLLVL.

The chain is built from TRBV30 and TRBJ2-4, with D possibly TRBD1 on 5 matching bases. Trimming shortened V by 0 bases and J by 5 bases, and 11 bases separated the two germline ends. The CDR3 runs to 14 residues. Germline CDR1 is GTSNPN and CDR2 is SVGIG (reference sequence). In DNA form, the CDR3 reads TGTGCCTGGAGTGTATGGGGCAGAGAAAACATTCAGTACTTC. Amino acid sequence: CAWSVWGRENIQYF. The full variable domain, completed using reference TRBV30 and TRBJ2-4, is SQTIHQWPATLVQPVGSPLSLECTVEGTSNPNLYWYRQAAGRGLQLLFYSVGIGQISSEVPQNLSASRPQDRQFILSSKKLLLSDSGFYLCAWSVWGRENIQYFGAGTRLSVL.

The genes are TRBV29-1 and TRBJ1-2, with 10 bases fitting TRBD1. CDR3 length equals 11 residues. CDR1 is SQVTM, CDR2 ANQGSEA, per germline. J was trimmed by 10 bases and V by 6 bases; bases with no gene match: 5. CDR3 region: CSVGTGEAYTF. The CDR3 bases are TGCAGCGTGGGGACAGGGGAAGCCTACACCTTC.

The chain combines TRBV27 with TRBJ1-6; D unclear. Germline lookup yields CDR1 MNHEY and CDR2 SMNVEV (reference sequence). Trimming took 5 bases from V and 0 from J, leaving 14 bases between them. The CDR3 spans 17 residues. The CDR3 DNA sequence: TGTGCCAGCAGTCCCACCACTTTGAGCTCCTATAATTCACCCCTCCACTTT. It encodes CASSPTTLSSYNSPLHF.